Included here is one T cell receptor (beta chain) sequence, with context. Germline loops: CDR1 MNHEY, CDR2 SVGAGI. V shed 2 bases and J shed 5 bases, with 7 bases lying between them. The CDR3 has 13 residues. The sample originates from a study of blood T cell repertoires in COVID-19. Under the authors' procedure: Amplifying reference gene primers gave estimates of nucleated cell counts. Only in-frame clones appear in the TCRdb table, and some are missing; sequencing was by immunoSEQ multiplex PCR. From that table come the V and J calls and clone size; the DNA was used to work out D and trimming. The table has a few hundred thousand clones, 85% to 90% seen once.

The source material was peripheral blood. The chain combines TRBV6-5 with TRBJ1-5; D is undetermined. The receptor was derived from a woman aged 40 to 50 who had recovered from COVID-19. The CDR3 DNA follows: TGTGCCAGCAGTTACAGGCGGTATCAGCCCCAGCATTTT. Translated: CASSYRRYQPQHF.